This TCR beta chain was captured in a study of T cells after yellow fever vaccination. Study details: Low-cell-number fractions underwent preparation using SMART-Seq v4 Ultra Low Input. Study-wide findings and caveats: After the booster, about 95% of CD4 and approximately 87% of CD8 primary-response clones were re-detected. High-abundance clonotypes from the bulk population could contaminate FACS-sorted repertoires.

Trimming cost V 0 bases and J 1 base, with 12 bases left between them. CDR1 and CDR2 (germline): DFQATT, SNEGSKA (reference sequence). This CDR3 region has 15 residues. The sample holds a few counts of this clonotype. Antigen unknown. TCR cDNA was made by 5'RACE template switching, adding a universal primer site and UMIs. TCRdb ran MiXCR on the 5' RACE reads and lists one entry per CDR3 protein. The repertoire holds 350,000 to 450,000 distinct CDR3 sequences, with 18% as singletons. Sequencing was performed on PBMCs, taken before the yellow fever booster vaccination. This chain links TRBV20-1 with TRBJ1-1, with D perhaps TRBD1 (5 bases). This receptor was taken from a young man who received the YFV17D yellow fever vaccine. The CDR3 region is CSARDGGYRNTEAFF. CDR3 nucleotides: TGCAGTGCTAGAGATGGGGGTTACAGGAACACTGAAGCTTTCTTT.